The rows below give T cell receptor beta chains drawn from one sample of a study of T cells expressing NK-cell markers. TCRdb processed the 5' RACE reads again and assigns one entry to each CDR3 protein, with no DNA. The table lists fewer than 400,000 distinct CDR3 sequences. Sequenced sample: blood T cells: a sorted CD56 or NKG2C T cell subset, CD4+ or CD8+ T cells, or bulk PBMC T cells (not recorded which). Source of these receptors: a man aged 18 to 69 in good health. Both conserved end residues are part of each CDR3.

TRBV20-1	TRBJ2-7	CSAKLPGQGAEQYF
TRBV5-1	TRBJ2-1	CASSPKGQGSYNEQFF
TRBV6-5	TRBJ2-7	CASSYSRSRDRGYEQYF
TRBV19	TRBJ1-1	CASVPRQARIEAFF
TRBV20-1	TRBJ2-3	CSASPTLYGGDTQYF
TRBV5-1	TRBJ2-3	CASSLQGTGRDTQYF
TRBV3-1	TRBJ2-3	CASSQDGGAGTDTQYF
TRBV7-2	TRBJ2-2	CASSLSLAGGNGELFF
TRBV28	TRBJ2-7	CASTVKQGSSYEQYF
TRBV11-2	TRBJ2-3	CASRPRPGRTYTDTQYF
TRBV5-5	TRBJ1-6	CASLAGQSNSPLHF
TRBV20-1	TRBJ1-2	CGAPDRGAGYTF
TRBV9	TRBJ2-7	CASSPRGQGWNEQYF
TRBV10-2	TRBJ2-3	CASEERQGIRDTQYF
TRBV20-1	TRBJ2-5	CSARGDRHYQETQYF
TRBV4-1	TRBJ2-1	CASSQGPRVLRTYNEQFF
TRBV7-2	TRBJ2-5	CASSLGLRGTQYF
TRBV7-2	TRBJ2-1	CASSSSGITTNEQFF
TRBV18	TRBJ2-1	CASRPQGWNEQFF
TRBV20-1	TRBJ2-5	CSARDQRGGSETQYF
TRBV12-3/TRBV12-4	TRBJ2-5	CASTTVRMETQYF
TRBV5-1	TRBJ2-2	CASTETGVATGELFF
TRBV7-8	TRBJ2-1	CASSSTLVAAAEQFF
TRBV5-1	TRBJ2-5	CASSSGALLQGETQYF
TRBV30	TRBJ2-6	CAWSVNRGGISGANVLTF
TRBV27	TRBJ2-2	CASSPLIGELFF
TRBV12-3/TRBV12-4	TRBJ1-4	CASSYDRGRKKLFF
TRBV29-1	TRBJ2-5	CSVEGRGGETQYF
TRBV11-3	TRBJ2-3	CASSPKTGDTDTQYF
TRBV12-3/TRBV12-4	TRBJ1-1	CASAYGAGARFRVEAFF
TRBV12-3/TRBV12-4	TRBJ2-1	CASSLGILRSYNEQFF
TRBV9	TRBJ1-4	CASSVGRGSARNEKLFF
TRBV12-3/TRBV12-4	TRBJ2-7	CASSAGGEQYF
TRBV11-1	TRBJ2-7	CASSPGPRGSSEQYF
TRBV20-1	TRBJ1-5	CSVNRGLAPNQPQHF
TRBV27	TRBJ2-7	CASSFIPVLMESPPTSYEQYF
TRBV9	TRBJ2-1	CASSALVAGSSYNEQFF
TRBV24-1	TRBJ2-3	CATRPPGANTDTQYF
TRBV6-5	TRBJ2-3	CASSYSPDRGTDTQYF
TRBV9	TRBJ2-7	CASSAVQATYEQYF
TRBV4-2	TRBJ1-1	CASSQGDRAVNTEAFF
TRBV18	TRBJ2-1	CASSNGGLEVNEQFF